The 8 T cell receptor beta chains in this list originate from one sample, sequenced in a study of cytotoxic CD8 clonotypes in ibrutinib-treated CLL. The table came from immunoSEQ multiplex PCR; TCRdb's copy has only in-frame clones and leaves some out. The sample contains some 200,000 clones, around 75% of which appear only once. Specimen: PBMCs, collected after 12 months of ibrutinib treatment. These receptors were taken from a human donor with chronic lymphocytic leukemia.

V gene TRBV9 combines with J gene TRBJ1-1; a weak D match, TRBD1 (6 bases). This CDR3 is built from 18 residues. Germline CDR1 is SGDLS and CDR2 is YYNGEE. Trimming cost V 3 bases and J 5 bases, with 26 bases left between them. The CDR3: CASSGNSPGALAGTEAFF. The DNA for the CDR3 is TGTGCCAGCAGCGGGAACAGTCCAGGGGCGTTGGCAGGTACTGAAGCTTTCTTT.

V and J are TRBV28 and TRBJ2-5; 11 bases map to TRBD2. With 6 bases clipped from V and 5 bases from J, the junction kept 8 bases outside the gene matches. This CDR3 is built from 15 residues. CDR1 and CDR2 (germline): MDHEN, SYDVKM. The CDR3 nucleotides are TGTGCCAGCAGACCTAGCGGGAGGATAGGGGAGACCCAGTACTTC. It specifies CASRPSGRIGETQYF.

The chain is built from TRBV9 and TRBJ1-1, with a tentative D call TRBD1 (5 bases). This CDR3 has 14 residues. Germline V gene lookup returns CDR1 SGDLS and CDR2 YYNGEE. V was cut by 0 bases and J by 1 base, with 7 bases left in between. DNA for the CDR3: TGTGCCAGCAGCGTAGAACAGGCGAACACTGAAGCTTTCTTT. Its translation: CASSVEQANTEAFF.

The gene calls are TRBV5-1 and TRBJ2-7; tentatively, D is TRBD2 (7 bases). Germline values: CDR1 SGHRS, CDR2 YFSETQ. CDR3 length equals 15 residues. Trimming took 1 base from V and 4 from J, leaving 15 bases between them. The CDR3 nucleotides read TGCGCCAGCAGCTTGAACGGCGGGGGCGGGTACGAGCAGTACTTC. Translated: CASSLNGGGGYEQYF.

The chain links TRBV30 to TRBJ1-5, with D unresolved. CDR1 is GTSNPN, CDR2 SVGIG, per germline (reference sequence). V lost 0 bases and J 0 bases, leaving 9 bases between the germline ends. The CDR3 is 15 residues long. This CDR3 reads CAWSVNVNSNQPQHF. The CDR3 region has the DNA TGTGCCTGGAGTGTAAATGTAAATAGCAATCAGCCCCAGCATTTT.

This rearrangement joins TRBV7-9 to TRBJ2-7; D is perhaps TRBD1 (6 bases). This CDR3 spans 14 amino acids. Germline-derived CDR1 and CDR2 are SEHNR and FQNEAQ (reference sequence). Trimming took off 5 bases at V and 2 bases at J, with 13 bases between the two ends. CDR3 amino acids: CASSPGQRPYEQYF. CDR3 bases: TGTGCCAGCAGCCCCGGACAGAGACCCTACGAGCAGTACTTC.

The CDR3 nucleotides read TGCGCCAGCACCGCACCCGGGGGCACTGAAGCTTTCTTT. This gives the protein CASTAPGGTEAFF. V is TRBV5-1 and J is TRBJ1-1; weak D call: TRBD1 (5 bases). The germline CDR1 and CDR2 sequences are SGHRS and YFSETQ. The germline V and J ends were trimmed by 6 bases and 4 bases, with 13 bases remaining between them. CDR3 length: 13 amino acids.

The V and J genes are TRBV9 and TRBJ2-7; 10 bases align to TRBD1. The ends lost 0 bases at V and 6 bases at J; junction bases unmatched: 6. Per germline, CDR1 SGDLS and CDR2 YYNGEE. The CDR3 is 15 residues long. The CDR3 bases are TGTGCCAGCAGCGTAGGTCCGGGACAGGGGCGCGAGCAGTACTTC. Its protein is CASSVGPGQGREQYF.